The 16 T cell receptor beta chains listed next were all sequenced from one sample in a study of cytomegalovirus exposure and HLA in healthy donors. Primers: 60 Vbeta forward and 13 Jbeta reverse. Assay: immunoSEQ multiplex PCR; the TCRdb copy retains only in-frame clones and omits some. The sample holds about 100,000 clones; 70% to 80% are singletons and the top ten take approximately 3.7%. Sequenced sample: PBMCs. The receptors were gathered from a female donor in good health and CMV-seropositive.

The sample holds one count of this clone. This rearrangement joins TRBV5-6 to TRBJ2-7; 16 nucleotides line up with TRBD2. Per the germline V gene, CDR1 is SGHDT and CDR2 is YYEEEE. CDR3 length: 16 amino acids. With 4 bases clipped from V and 9 bases from J, the junction kept 10 bases outside the gene matches. The CDR3 sequence is CASSGIPGLAGGVQYF. Written as DNA, the CDR3 is TGTGCCAGCAGCGGAATCCCGGGACTAGCGGGAGGGGTGCAGTACTTC.

The chain joins TRBV7-6 to TRBJ1-1, with a weak D call TRBD1 (6 bases). The CDR3 consists of 12 residues. Germline V gene sequence: CDR1 SGHVS, CDR2 FNYEAQ. V gave up 5 bases and J gave up 7 bases, with 11 bases separating them. CDR3 bases: TGTGCCAGCAGCCCTGGACAGATTGAAGCTTTCTTT. Its protein is CASSPGQIEAFF.

The V and J genes are TRBV5-1 and TRBJ2-1; D is unclear. Germline assignment: CDR1 SGHRS and CDR2 YFSETQ. There are 15 residues in the CDR3. The germline V and J ends were trimmed by 2 bases and 0 bases, with 9 bases remaining between them. The CDR3: CASSLELSSYNEQFF. For the CDR3, the DNA is TGCGCCAGCAGCTTAGAGCTGAGCTCCTACAATGAGCAGTTCTTC.

The gene calls are TRBV18 and TRBJ1-1, with a weak D call TRBD1 (6 bases). This CDR3 is 15 amino acids long. The V and J ends lost 0 bases and 8 bases respectively, with 16 bases between them. Germline V gene sequence: CDR1 KGHSH, CDR2 LQKENI. The chain's CDR3 is CASSPPREQGGEAFF. For the CDR3, the DNA is TGTGCCAGCTCACCACCGAGGGAACAGGGTGGGGAAGCTTTCTTT.

The rearrangement uses TRBV6-5 and TRBJ1-2, with 10 bases aligning to TRBD1. The V and J ends lost 7 bases and 4 bases, in that order; junction bases with no gene match: 9. The CDR3 is 15 amino acids. The V gene's germline CDR1 is MNHEY and CDR2 SVGAGI. The chain's CDR3 is CASTTSTGGGYGYTF. The CDR3 bases are TGTGCCAGCACCACCTCGACAGGGGGCGGCTATGGCTACACCTTC.

This clone was found once. V usage is TRBV15 and J usage is TRBJ1-2; 7 bases align to TRBD1. Trimming removed 2 bases from V and 4 bases from J; junction bases left unmatched: 4. Per germline, CDR1 LNHNV and CDR2 YYDKDF (reference sequence). This CDR3 spans 14 amino acids. CDR3 bases: TGTGCCACCAGCAGACGCCGGGACAGCTATGGCTACACCTTC. It translates to CATSRRRDSYGYTF.

The gene calls are TRBV5-1 and TRBJ1-2; D gene unclear. The V end was cut by 4 bases, the J end by 6 bases, with 7 bases between. Per the germline V gene, CDR1 is SGHRS and CDR2 is YFSETQ. The length of the CDR3 is 11 residues. CDR3 amino acids: CASSTVDGYTF. The CDR3 nucleotides are TGCGCCAGCAGCACGGTAGATGGCTACACCTTC.

V gene TRBV5-5 combines with J gene TRBJ1-1; D unresolved. Trimming left V 4 bases short and J 4 bases short, with 17 bases between. The CDR3 extends over 15 amino acids. Germline V gives CDR1 SGHKS, CDR2 YYEKEE (reference sequence). DNA for the CDR3: TGTGCCAGCAGCCACTTTACACGGGATGGCACTGAAGCTTTCTTT. The encoded protein is CASSHFTRDGTEAFF.

This rearrangement joins TRBV11-2 to TRBJ2-1, with TRBD2 matching over 9 bases. Germline loops: CDR1 SGHAT, CDR2 FQNNGV. The J segment lost 8 bases and the V segment lost 5 bases, leaving 4 bases of the junction unmatched. The CDR3 is made up of 13 amino acids. This chain's CDR3 is CASSLGLAHEQFF. The CDR3 nucleotides are TGTGCCAGCAGCCTGGGACTAGCCCATGAGCAGTTCTTC.

The chain carries TRBV18 and TRBJ1-5; 11 nucleotides align to TRBD1. CDR3 length equals 15 residues. V was clipped by 6 bases and J by 4 bases; unmatched bases: 5. Germline V gene data show CDR1 as KGHSH and CDR2 as LQKENI. DNA for the CDR3: TGTGCCAGCTCCCCCGGGACAGGGGGGAATCAGCCCCAGCATTTT. This translates into CASSPGTGGNQPQHF.

The chain is built from TRBV18 and TRBJ1-5, with 9 positions matching TRBD1. J was trimmed by 1 base and V by 3 bases; bases with no gene match: 1. Germline V gene sequence: CDR1 KGHSH, CDR2 LQKENI. The CDR3 runs 15 residues. Written as DNA, the CDR3 is TGTGCCAGCTCACCGGGACAGGGAAGCAATCAGCCCCAGCATTTT. Protein sequence: CASSPGQGSNQPQHF.

About this clone itself: A read error may account for a junction end that differs from germline. The genes are TRBV7-9 and TRBJ2-7, with D possibly being TRBD2 (8 bases). The CDR3 length is 13 residues. Germline values: CDR1 SEHNR, CDR2 FQNEAQ (reference sequence). CDR3 sequence reads: CSSSGRQGAEQYF. CDR3 bases: TGTTCCAGCAGCGGGAGACAGGGCGCCGAGCAGTACTTC. Full variable domain (rest looked up from reference TRBV7-9 and TRBJ2-7): DTGVSQNPRHKITKRGQNVTFRCDPISEHNRLYWYRQTLGQGPEFLTYFQNEAQLEKSRLLSDRFSAERPKGSFSTLEIQRTEQGDSAMYLCSSSGRQGAEQYFGPGTRLTVT.

A note on this clone: One end of the junction varies from germline; a read error may be responsible. The rearrangement joins TRBV7-2 to TRBJ2-6; 7 bases fit TRBD1. CDR1 and CDR2 (germline): SGHTA, FQGNSA. This CDR3 has 15 residues. CDR3 region: CASSPTGAGANGLTF. CDR3 sequence (DNA): TGTGCCAGCAGCCCTACAGGGGCTGGGGCCAACGGCCTGACTTTC.

This clone appeared once. The chain is built from TRBV6-5 and TRBJ2-5, with 8 bases aligning to TRBD2. Germline CDR1 and CDR2: MNHEY and SVGAGI. The CDR3 runs to 14 residues. Trimming at V came to 6 bases and at J to 5 bases, leaving 8 bases not matched to a gene. The CDR3 is CASRPSGSWETQYF. CDR3 nucleotides: TGTGCCAGCAGACCGAGCGGGAGTTGGGAGACCCAGTACTTC.

The rearrangement uses TRBV10-2 and TRBJ2-7; D possibly corresponds to TRBD2 (6 bases). Deletions cut 5 bases from V and 5 bases from J, with 10 bases between. Per germline, CDR1 WSHSY and CDR2 SAAADI. The CDR3 is made up of 12 amino acids. CDR3 residues: CASSYPSDEQYF. CDR3 in DNA: TGCGCCAGCAGTTACCCTAGCGACGAGCAGTACTTC.

This clone was counted only a few times. This sequence joins TRBV11-2 and TRBJ1-1; the match to TRBD1 covers 11 bases. The CDR3 covers 13 residues. Germline CDR1 and CDR2: SGHAT and FQNNGV. With 4 bases clipped from V and 11 bases from J, the junction kept 6 bases outside the gene matches. CDR3 amino acids: CASSWGQGVGAFF. Written as DNA, the CDR3 is TGTGCCAGCAGCTGGGGACAGGGGGTCGGGGCTTTCTTT.